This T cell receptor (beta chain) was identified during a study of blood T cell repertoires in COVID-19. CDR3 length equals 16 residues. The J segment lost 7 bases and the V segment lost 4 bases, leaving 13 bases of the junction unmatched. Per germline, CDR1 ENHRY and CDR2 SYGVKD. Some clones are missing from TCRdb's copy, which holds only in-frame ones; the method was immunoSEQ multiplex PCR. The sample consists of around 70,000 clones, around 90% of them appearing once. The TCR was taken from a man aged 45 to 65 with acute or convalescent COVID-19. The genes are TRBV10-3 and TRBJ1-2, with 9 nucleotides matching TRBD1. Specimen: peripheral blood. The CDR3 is CAISVGGRDRDLGYTF. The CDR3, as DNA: TGTGCCATCAGTGTCGGGGGCCGGGACAGGGACCTTGGCTACACCTTC.